This T cell receptor beta chain is from a study of cytomegalovirus exposure and HLA in healthy donors. Whole-study results and caveats: The study labeled 150 or so TCR beta chains cytomegalovirus-associated.

V gave up 7 bases and J gave up 4 bases; unmatched junction bases: 7. The CDR3 extends over 15 amino acids. From germline, CDR1 is SEHNR and CDR2 FQNEAQ (reference sequence). Donors sampled were nominally healthy, though unrecorded immune exposures were likely. PCR employed 60 Vbeta and 13 Jbeta primers. Produced via immunoSEQ multiplex PCR; TCRdb's table is partial and in-frame only. This table holds around 130,000 clones, 65% to 80% found once. As concerns this clone: What it binds is unknown.

This TCR came from a woman aged 18-29 years in good health and CMV-seronegative. Source material: PBMCs. The rearrangement joins TRBV7-9 to TRBJ2-3; 11 bases agree with TRBD2. The CDR3 is CASNDLGLAADTQYF. CDR3 nucleotide sequence: TGTGCCAGCAACGACCTGGGACTAGCGGCAGATACGCAGTATTTT.